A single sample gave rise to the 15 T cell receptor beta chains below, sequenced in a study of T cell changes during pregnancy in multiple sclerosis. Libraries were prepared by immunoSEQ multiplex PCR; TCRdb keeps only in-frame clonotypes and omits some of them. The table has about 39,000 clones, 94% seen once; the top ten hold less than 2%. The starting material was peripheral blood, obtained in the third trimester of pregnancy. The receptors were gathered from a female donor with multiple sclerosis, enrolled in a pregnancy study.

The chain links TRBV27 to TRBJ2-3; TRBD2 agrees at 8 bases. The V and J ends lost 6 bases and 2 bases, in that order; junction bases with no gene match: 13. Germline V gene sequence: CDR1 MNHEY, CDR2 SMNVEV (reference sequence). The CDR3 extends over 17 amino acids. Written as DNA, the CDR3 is TGTGCCAGCAGATTGCGGTCGGGAGGGCTTATCACAGATACGCAGTATTTT. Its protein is CASRLRSGGLITDTQYF.

CDR3 sequence reads: CASSRDRNLYEQYF. The CDR3 DNA sequence: TGTGCCAGCAGCCGAGACAGGAATCTCTACGAGCAGTACTTC. This sequence joins TRBV6-5 and TRBJ2-7, with a possible D match to TRBD1 (6 bases). In germline, CDR1 is MNHEY, CDR2 SVGAGI. V lost 6 bases to trimming and J lost 3 bases, with 15 bases between them. The CDR3 has 14 amino acids.

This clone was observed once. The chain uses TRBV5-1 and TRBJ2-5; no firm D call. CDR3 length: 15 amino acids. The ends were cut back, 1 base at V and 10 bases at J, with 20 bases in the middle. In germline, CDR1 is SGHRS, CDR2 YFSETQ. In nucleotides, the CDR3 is TGCGCCAGCAGCTTGAATACTGATCCGGTTTTTGACCAGTACTTC. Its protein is CASSLNTDPVFDQYF.

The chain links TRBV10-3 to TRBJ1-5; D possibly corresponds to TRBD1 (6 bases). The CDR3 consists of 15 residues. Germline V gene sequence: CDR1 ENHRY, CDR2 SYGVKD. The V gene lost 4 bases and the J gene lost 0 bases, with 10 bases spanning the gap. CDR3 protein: CAISAQGSSNQPQHF. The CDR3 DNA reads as TGTGCCATCAGTGCACAGGGTTCTAGCAATCAGCCCCAGCATTTT.

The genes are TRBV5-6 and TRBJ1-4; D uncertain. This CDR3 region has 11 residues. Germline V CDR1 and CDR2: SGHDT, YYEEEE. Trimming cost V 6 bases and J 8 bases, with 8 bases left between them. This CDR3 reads CASTNGEKLFF. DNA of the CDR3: TGTGCCAGCACCAACGGGGAAAAACTGTTTTTT.

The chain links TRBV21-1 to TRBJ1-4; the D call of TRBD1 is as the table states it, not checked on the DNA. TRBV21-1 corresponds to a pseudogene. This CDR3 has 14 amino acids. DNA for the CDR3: TGTGCCAGCAGCAAAGTGGAAGGGACAGAAAAACTGTTTTTT. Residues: CASSKVEGTEKLFF.

The CDR3 loop reads CASNGLAFGDTQYF. The CDR3 nucleotides are TGTGCCAGCAACGGACTAGCTTTTGGGGATACGCAGTATTTT. This rearrangement joins TRBV11-2 to TRBJ2-3; 8 bases map to TRBD2. The J segment lost 6 bases and the V segment lost 7 bases, leaving 9 bases of the junction unmatched. Germline assignment: CDR1 SGHAT and CDR2 FQNNGV. The CDR3 consists of 14 residues.

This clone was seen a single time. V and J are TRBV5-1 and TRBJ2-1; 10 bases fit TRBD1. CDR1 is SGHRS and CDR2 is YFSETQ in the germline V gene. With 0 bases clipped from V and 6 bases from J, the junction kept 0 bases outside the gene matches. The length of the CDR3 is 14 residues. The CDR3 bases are TGCGCCAGCAGCTTGGGGACAGGGGGCAATGAGCAGTTCTTC. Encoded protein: CASSLGTGGNEQFF.

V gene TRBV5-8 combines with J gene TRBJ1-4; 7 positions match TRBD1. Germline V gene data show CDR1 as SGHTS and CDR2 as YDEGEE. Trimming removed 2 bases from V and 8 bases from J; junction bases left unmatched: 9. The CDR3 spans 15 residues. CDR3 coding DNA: TGTGCCAGCAGCTTAAGGGGACAGAGGGACGAAAAACTGTTTTTT. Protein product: CASSLRGQRDEKLFF.

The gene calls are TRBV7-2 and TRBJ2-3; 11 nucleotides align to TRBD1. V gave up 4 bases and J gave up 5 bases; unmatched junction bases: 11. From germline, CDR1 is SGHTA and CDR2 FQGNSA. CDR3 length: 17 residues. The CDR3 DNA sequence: TGTGCCAGCAGCTCCAGGACAGGGGGCGCCCGGGGAGATACGCAGTATTTT. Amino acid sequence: CASSSRTGGARGDTQYF.

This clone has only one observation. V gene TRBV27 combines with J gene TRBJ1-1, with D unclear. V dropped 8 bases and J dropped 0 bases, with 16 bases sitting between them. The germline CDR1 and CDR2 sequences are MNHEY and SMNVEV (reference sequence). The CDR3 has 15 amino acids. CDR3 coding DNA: TGTGCCAGCCAATTGGAGGGTCGGGTGAACACTGAAGCTTTCTTT. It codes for CASQLEGRVNTEAFF.

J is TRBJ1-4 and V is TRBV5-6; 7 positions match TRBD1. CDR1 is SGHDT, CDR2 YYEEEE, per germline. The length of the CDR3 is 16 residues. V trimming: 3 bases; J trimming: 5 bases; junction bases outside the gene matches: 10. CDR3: CASSYTTGTVNEKLFF. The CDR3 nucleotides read TGTGCCAGCAGCTATACTACCGGGACAGTAAATGAAAAACTGTTTTTT.

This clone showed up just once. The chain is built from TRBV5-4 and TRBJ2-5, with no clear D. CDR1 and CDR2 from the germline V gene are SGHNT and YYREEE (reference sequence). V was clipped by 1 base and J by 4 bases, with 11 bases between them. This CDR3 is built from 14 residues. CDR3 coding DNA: TGTGCCAGCAGCTTGTTTATAAGCTCAGAGACCCAGTACTTC. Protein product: CASSLFISSETQYF.

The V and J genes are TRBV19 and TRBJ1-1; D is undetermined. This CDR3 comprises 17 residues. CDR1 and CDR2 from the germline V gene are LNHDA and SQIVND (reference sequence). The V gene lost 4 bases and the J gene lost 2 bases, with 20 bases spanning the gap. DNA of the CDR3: TGTGCCAGTAGTACCTCGGGGAGAATGCTACCAAACACTGAAGCTTTCTTT. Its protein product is CASSTSGRMLPNTEAFF.

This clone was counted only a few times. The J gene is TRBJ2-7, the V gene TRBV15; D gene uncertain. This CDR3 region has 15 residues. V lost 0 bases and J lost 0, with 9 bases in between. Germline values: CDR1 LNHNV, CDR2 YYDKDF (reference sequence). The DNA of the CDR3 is TGTGCCACCAGCAGAGATCTGGTTAGCTCCTACGAGCAGTACTTC. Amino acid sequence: CATSRDLVSSYEQYF.